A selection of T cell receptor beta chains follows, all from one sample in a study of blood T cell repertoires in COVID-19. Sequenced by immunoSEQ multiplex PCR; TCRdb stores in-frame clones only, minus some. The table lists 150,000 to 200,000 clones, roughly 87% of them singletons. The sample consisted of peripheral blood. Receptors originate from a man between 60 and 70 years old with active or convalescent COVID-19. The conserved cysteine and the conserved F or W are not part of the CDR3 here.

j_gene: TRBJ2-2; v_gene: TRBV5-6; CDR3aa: ASSWATLDGELF
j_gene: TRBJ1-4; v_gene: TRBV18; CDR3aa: ASSPSRQGGLF
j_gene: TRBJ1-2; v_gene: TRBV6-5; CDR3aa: ASSPQDPSYGYT
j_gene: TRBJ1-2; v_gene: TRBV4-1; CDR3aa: ASSQGAQTNYGYT
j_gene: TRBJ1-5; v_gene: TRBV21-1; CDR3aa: ASSPPCAQH
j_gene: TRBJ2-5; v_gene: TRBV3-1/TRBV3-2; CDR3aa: ASSLGLKETQY
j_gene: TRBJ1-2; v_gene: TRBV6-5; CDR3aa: ASSLAGTTYGYT
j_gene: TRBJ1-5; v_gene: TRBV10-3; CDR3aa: AISAGDQPQH
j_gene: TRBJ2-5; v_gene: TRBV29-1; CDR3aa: SGETGQETQY
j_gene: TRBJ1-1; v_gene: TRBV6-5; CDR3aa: ASSYETGGTEAF
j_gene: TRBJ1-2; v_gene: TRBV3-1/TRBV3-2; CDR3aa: ASSPNPTGGGYGYT
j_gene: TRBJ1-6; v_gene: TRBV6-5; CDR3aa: ASSYGHSPLH
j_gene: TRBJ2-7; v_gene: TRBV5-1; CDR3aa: ASSLFAGDAYEQY
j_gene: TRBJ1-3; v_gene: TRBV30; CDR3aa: AWSEGDSGNTIY
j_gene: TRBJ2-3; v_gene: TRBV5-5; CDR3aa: ASSLGSSGGFTDTQY
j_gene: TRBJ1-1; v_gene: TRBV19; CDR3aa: ASSTSMNTEAF
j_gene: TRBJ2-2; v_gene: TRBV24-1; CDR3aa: ATSDSGRTTIGEDTGELF
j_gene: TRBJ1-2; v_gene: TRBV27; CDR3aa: ASRIQGGGYT
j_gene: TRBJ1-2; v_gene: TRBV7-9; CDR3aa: ASSLGGDRTRYNYGYT
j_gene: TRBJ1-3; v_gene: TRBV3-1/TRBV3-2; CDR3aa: ASSQGTYGNTIY
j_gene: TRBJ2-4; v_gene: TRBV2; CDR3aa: ASSELEAYKY
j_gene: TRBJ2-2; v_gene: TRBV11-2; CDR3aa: ASSFPTLTGELF
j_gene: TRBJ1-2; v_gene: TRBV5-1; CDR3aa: ASSLEYGYGYT
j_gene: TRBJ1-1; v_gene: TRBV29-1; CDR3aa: SVDEPGGTEAF
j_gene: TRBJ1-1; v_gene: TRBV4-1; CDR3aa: ASSQASGGWTEAF
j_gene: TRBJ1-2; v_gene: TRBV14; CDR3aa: ASSHNYPGDGYT
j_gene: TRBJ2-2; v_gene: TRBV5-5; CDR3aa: ASSLIGAGELF
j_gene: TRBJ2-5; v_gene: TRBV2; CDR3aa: ASRRLAGGRLVQETQY
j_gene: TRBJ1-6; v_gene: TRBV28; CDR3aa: ASSLPGQGVSPLH
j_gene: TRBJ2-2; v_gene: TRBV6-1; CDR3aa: ASSESGKANTGELF
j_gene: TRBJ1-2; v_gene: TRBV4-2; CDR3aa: ASSQYGQSNYGYT
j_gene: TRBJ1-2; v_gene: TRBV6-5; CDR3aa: ASSYTTGGTGYT
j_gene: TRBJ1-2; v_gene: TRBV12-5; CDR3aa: ASGLDRHYT
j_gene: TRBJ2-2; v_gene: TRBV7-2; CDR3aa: ASSLKAGGTGELF
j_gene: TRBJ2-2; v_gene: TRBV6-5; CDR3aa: ASSVLTNTGELF
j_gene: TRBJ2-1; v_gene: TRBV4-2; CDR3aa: ASSQPGLATDNEQF
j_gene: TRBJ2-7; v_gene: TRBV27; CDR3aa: ASSSRTSGGSEQY
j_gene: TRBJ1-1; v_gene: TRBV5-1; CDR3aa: ASSLIGDGTEAF
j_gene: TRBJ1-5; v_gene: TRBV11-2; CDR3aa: ASSLGLGGEPQH
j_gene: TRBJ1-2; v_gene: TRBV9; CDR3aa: ASSTGQGDGYT
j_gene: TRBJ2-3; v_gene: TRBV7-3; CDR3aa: ASSWTGGGTDTQY
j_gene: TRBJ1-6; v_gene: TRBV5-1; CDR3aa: ASSMTGSNSPLH
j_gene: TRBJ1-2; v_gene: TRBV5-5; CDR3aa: ASSPGSGSFVGYT
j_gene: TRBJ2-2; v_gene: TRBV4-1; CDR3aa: ASSFRLAGGEIWTGELF
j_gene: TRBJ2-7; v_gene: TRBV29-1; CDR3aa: SVATGTGSYEQY
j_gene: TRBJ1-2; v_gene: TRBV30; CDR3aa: AWSVDRRGGYT
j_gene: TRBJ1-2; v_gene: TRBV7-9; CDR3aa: ASSVQGTSGYT
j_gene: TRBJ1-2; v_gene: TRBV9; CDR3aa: ASSTGQGEDGYT
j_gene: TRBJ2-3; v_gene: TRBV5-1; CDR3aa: ASSWVQGRADTQY
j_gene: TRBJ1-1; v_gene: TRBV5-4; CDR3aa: ASSQRQGAEGTEAF
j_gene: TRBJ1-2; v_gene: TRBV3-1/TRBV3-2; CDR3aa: ASSQGGQGAFGYT
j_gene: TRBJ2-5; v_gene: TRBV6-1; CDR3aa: ASSDLSGGPQETQY
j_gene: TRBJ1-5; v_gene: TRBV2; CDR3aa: ASGLGDNQPQH
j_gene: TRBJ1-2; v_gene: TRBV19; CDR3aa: ASSIDGGRGYGYT
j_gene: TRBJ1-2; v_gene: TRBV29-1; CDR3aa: SVGQKSFDYT
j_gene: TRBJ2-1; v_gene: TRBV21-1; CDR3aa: ASSNKVGLSEQF
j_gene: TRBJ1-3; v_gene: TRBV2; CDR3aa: ASSAGQGTRNTIY